This T cell receptor beta chain was obtained from a study of cytomegalovirus exposure and HLA in healthy donors. At the level of the study: The study placed about four fifths of its approximately 430 genotyped donors in the Caucasian-associated ancestry cluster.

Study-level findings and limits: Sequencing depth across donors, presence/absence analyses assumed, was roughly uniform. According to the study, roughly 160 TCR beta chains were cytomegalovirus-associated.

The CDR3 length is 15 residues. The V gene lost 5 bases and the J gene lost 9 bases, with 17 bases spanning the gap. Germline assignment: CDR1 SNHLY and CDR2 FYNNEI. 60 Vbeta and 13 Jbeta primers were used in PCR. Assay used: immunoSEQ multiplex PCR; TCRdb lists only in-frame clones, some missing. The sample lists 130,000 or so clones; 8.9% were seen once. As for this clone: The antigen remains unidentified.

The clonotype originates from a woman aged 40 to 55 in good health and CMV-seropositive. The gene calls are TRBV2 and TRBJ1-6; D is uncertain. What was sequenced was PBMCs. In nucleotides, the CDR3 is TGTGCCAGCAGTCTTCCCGGCGGTCGTGGTTCACCCCTCCACTTT. Protein product: CASSLPGGRGSPLHF.